These T cell receptor beta chains were read from a single sample in a study of blood T cell repertoires in COVID-19. Data came from immunoSEQ multiplex PCR; TCRdb stores just in-frame clones and leaves some out. The sample yields around 300,000 clones, over 70% seen once. The source material was PBMCs or T cells enriched from blood (not recorded which). Receptors were obtained from a man aged 25-40 years who had recovered from COVID-19. Each CDR3 is given with its conserved first and last residue. Fields, in order: clone size, V gene, J gene, D gene, CDR3 protein, CDR3 DNA. A D gene is named only where the DNA matches it firmly. The size of a clone is reported for some rows only, either as once, few or many, or as a class for expanded clones.

.	TRBV27	TRBJ1-1	.	CASSFFRSTEAFF	TGTGCCAGCAGTTTTTTTCGGTCGACTGAAGCTTTCTTT
.	TRBV24-1	TRBJ1-2	TRBD1	CATSDPGQGYTF	TGTGCCACCAGTGATCCGGGACAGGGCTACACCTTC
once	TRBV4-1	TRBJ2-7	TRBD2	CASSQASGGTSYEQYF	TGCGCCAGCAGCCAAGCTAGCGGGGGGACTTCCTACGAGCAGTACTTC
.	TRBV5-1	TRBJ2-2	.	CASSLVQGLNTGELFF	TGCGCCAGCAGTCTAGTGCAGGGCCTCAACACCGGGGAGCTGTTTTTT
.	TRBV6-1	TRBJ2-7	.	CASSEGGPSYEQYF	TGTGCCAGCAGTGAAGGGGGGCCATCCTACGAGCAGTACTTC
.	TRBV29-1	TRBJ2-5	.	CSVRGTAHQETQYF	TGCAGCGTTCGCGGGACAGCGCACCAAGAGACCCAGTACTTC
.	TRBV2	TRBJ2-2	TRBD2	CASLRTLAVNTGELFF	TGTGCCAGTCTCCGAACACTAGCGGTGAACACCGGGGAGCTGTTTTTT
.	TRBV30	TRBJ1-3	TRBD1	CAWRTAGGFLVSGNTIYF	TGTGCCTGGAGAACGGCAGGGGGTTTCTTAGTGTCTGGAAACACCATATATTTT
.	TRBV4-2	TRBJ2-1	TRBD2	CASSQELAGEDNEQFF	TGTGCCAGCAGCCAAGAACTAGCGGGGGAGGACAATGAGCAGTTCTTC
.	TRBV5-1	TRBJ1-5	.	CASSLLTGSNQPQHF	TGCGCCAGCAGCCTTCTCACAGGGTCTAATCAGCCCCAGCATTTT
.	TRBV10-1	TRBJ1-6	.	CASSESMRAPLHF	TGCGCCAGCAGTGAGTCAATGAGAGCACCCCTCCACTTT
.	TRBV6-1	TRBJ1-1	.	CASSEPRNTEAFF	TGTGCCAGCAGTGAACCCAGAAACACTGAAGCTTTCTTT
.	TRBV28	TRBJ2-7	TRBD1	CASGTGLYEQYF	TGTGCCAGCGGGACAGGGCTCTACGAGCAGTACTTC
.	TRBV5-6	TRBJ2-7	.	CASSPGISYEQYF	TGTGCCAGCAGCCCCGGGATCTCCTACGAGCAGTACTTC